This T cell receptor (beta chain) comes out of a study of neurological immune-mediated disorders. The CDR3 runs to 12 residues. The V end was cut by 4 bases, the J end by 8 bases, with 9 bases between. Per the germline V gene, CDR1 is SGHTA and CDR2 is FQGNSA. TCRdb re-analysed the 5' RACE reads in MiXCR, keeping a single row per CDR3 protein. This sample has 87,000 or so distinct CDR3 sequences, with around 3.6% found just once. This clonotype was recorded at least ten times. This sequence joins TRBV7-2 and TRBJ2-4, with D tentatively TRBD2 (5 bases). This TCR was sampled from a woman aged 45 to 65 with multiple sclerosis. Sequencing was carried out using PBMCs. The DNA for the CDR3 is TGTGCCAGCAGCTCGACCGGGGACATTCAGTACTTC. Translating gives CASSSTGDIQYF.